What follows are 6 T cell receptor beta chains derived from one specimen sequenced in a study of OX40 agonist ivuxolimab in advanced cancers. Repertoires were generated with immunoSEQ multiplex PCR, while TCRdb's copy carries only in-frame clones and drops some. The sample carries more than 20,000 clones, 80% to 90% recorded once. Sequenced material: CD4+ or CD8+ T cells sorted from blood, taken in a trial of the OX40 agonist ivuxolimab. The receptors here all came from an adult with an advanced solid tumor such as melanoma, head and neck, liver or kidney cancer.

By frequency in the sample, this clone is medium-sized (0.01 to 0.1%). V is TRBV4-3 and J is TRBJ1-4; TRBD1 agrees at 8 bases. Germline V gene lookup returns CDR1 LGHNA and CDR2 YSLEER. The CDR3 has 16 residues. The trim removed 3 bases at V and 8 bases at J, leaving 11 bases unmatched. Written as DNA, the CDR3 is TGCGCCAGCAGCCAGGACCCGGGACAGGACCAAGAAAAACTGTTTTTT. This gives the protein CASSQDPGQDQEKLFF.

The chain combines TRBV27 with TRBJ1-2; weak D call: TRBD1 (5 bases). The V gene lost 6 bases and the J gene lost 6 bases, with 11 bases spanning the gap. Germline V CDR1 and CDR2: MNHEY, SMNVEV (reference sequence). This CDR3 has 12 amino acids. In DNA, the CDR3 is TGTGCCAGCAGGGGGGTCTGGGATGGCTACACCTTC. Translated, it gives CASRGVWDGYTF.

Concerning this clone: At one end the junction does not follow the germline gene, possibly because of a read error. The chain employs TRBV7-7 and TRBJ2-5; TRBD2 might be the D (5 bases). The V gene's germline CDR1 is SSHAT and CDR2 FNYEAQ (reference sequence). CDR3 length: 15 residues. CDR3 residues: CASSPNSGGGETQYF. CDR3 bases: TGTGCTAGCAGCCCCAACTCCGGAGGCGGAGAGACCCAGTACTTC.

This chain joins TRBV7-8 and TRBJ2-1; D is ambiguous. CDR1 SGHVS and CDR2 FQNEAQ come from the germline V gene. The CDR3 covers 14 residues. Trimming removed 5 bases at V and 1 base at J, with 9 bases between. Here the CDR3 reads CASSTRQSYNEQFF. The DNA of the CDR3 is TGTGCCAGCAGCACCCGCCAGTCCTACAATGAGCAGTTCTTC.

The chain links TRBV2 to TRBJ2-7; TRBD1 might be the D (5 bases). Trimming cost V 9 bases and J 1 base, with 16 bases left between them. The CDR3 runs to 14 residues. Germline CDR1 SNHLY, CDR2 FYNNEI. The CDR3 DNA reads as TGTGCCAGTCTTAATGGGGCCTTATCCTACGAGCAGTACTTC. Translation: CASLNGALSYEQYF.

This chain connects TRBV27 to TRBJ1-3; D gene uncertain. V dropped 7 bases and J dropped 7 bases, with 20 bases sitting between them. Per the germline V gene, CDR1 is MNHEY and CDR2 is SMNVEV (reference sequence). The CDR3 runs 15 residues. As DNA, the CDR3 is TGTGCCAGCACACGGGGAGGGTTAATCTGCAACACCATATATTTT. Translation: CASTRGGLICNTIYF.